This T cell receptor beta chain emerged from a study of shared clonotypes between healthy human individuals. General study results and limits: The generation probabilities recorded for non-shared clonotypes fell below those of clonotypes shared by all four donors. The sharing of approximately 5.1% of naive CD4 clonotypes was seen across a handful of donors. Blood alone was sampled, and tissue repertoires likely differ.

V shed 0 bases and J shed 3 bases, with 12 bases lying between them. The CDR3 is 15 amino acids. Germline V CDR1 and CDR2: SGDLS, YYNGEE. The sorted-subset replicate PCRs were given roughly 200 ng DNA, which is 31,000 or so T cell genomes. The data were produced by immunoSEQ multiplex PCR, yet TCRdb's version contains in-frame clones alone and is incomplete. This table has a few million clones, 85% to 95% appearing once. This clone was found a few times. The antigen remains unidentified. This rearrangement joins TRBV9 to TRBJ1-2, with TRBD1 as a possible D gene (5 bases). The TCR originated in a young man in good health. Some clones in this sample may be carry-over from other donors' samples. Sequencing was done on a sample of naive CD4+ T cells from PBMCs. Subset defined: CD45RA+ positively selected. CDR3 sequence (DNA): TGTGCCAGCAGCGTAGCTACGCAGGGATACTATGGCTACACCTTC. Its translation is CASSVATQGYYGYTF.